This T cell receptor (beta chain) was identified in a study of T cells in women clearing cervical HPV infection. Study-wide points: Cases carried less TRBV6-7 than controls: roughly 0.11% versus 0.16%.

Genomic DNA, averaging around 1,200 ng per sample, yielded TCR beta CDR3 via immunoSEQ. Profiled with immunoSEQ multiplex PCR; TCRdb holds only in-frame clones, not every one. Its clone listing holds under 45,000 clones. A note on this clone: Antigen: not known. The missing CDR3 end, 3 residues past where the read stops, is filled in from the germline J gene.

CDR1 is MNHEY, CDR2 SMNVEV, per germline (reference sequence). This CDR3 comprises 13 residues. J was trimmed by 3 bases and V by 10 bases; bases with no gene match: 9. The sample taken for sequencing was blood buffy coat. The sequence was obtained from a woman between 18 and 75 years old with a cervical HPV16 infection that either progressed to CIN3+ or cleared (not recorded which). The chain recombines TRBV27 with TRBJ2-7; 7 nucleotides line up with TRBD1. This chain's CDR3 is CATQGELNYEQYF. The covered CDR3 bases are TGTGCCACCCAGGGGGAGTTAAACTACGAG.